The 12 T cell receptor beta chains below all came from one sample that was sequenced in a study of T cell responses to AZD1222 COVID-19 vaccine. TCRdb's table, derived via immunoSEQ multiplex PCR, lists solely in-frame clones and lacks some. The table lists over 110,000 clones, almost 90% of them singletons, with 1.6% in the top ten. The starting material was peripheral blood, obtained 28 days after the second AZD1222 dose. The receptor set was obtained from an adult who received the AZD1222 COVID-19 vaccine.

V gene TRBV7-2 combines with J gene TRBJ1-3, with unresolved D. Trimming took 3 bases from V and 3 from J, leaving 3 bases between them. The CDR3 runs 12 residues. Germline V gene lookup returns CDR1 SGHTA and CDR2 FQGNSA. The CDR3 protein is CASSFGGNTIYF. CDR3 DNA: TGTGCCAGCAGCTTTGGTGGAAACACCATATATTTT.

The chain employs TRBV29-1 and TRBJ1-1; 9 nucleotides match TRBD1. V lost 4 bases, J lost 3 bases, and 9 bases stayed unmatched. The germline gives CDR1 SQVTM, CDR2 ANQGSEA. This CDR3 comprises 15 residues. CDR3 DNA: TGCAGCGTTGCGGGGGACAGGGACCATTACACTGAAGCTTTCTTT. Its translation is CSVAGDRDHYTEAFF.

The chain links TRBV11-2 to TRBJ1-1, with TRBD1 matching 8 bases. J gave up 1 base and V 3 bases, and 4 bases lay outside the gene matches. Germline V gene lookup returns CDR1 SGHAT and CDR2 FQNNGV. The CDR3 consists of 15 residues. CDR3 amino acids: CASSLQGARNTEAFF. The CDR3 nucleotides are TGTGCCAGCAGCTTGCAGGGGGCTAGGAACACTGAAGCTTTCTTT.

The V gene is TRBV12-3 or TRBV12-4, the J gene TRBJ2-3; D is undetermined. This CDR3 comprises 11 residues. V was cut by 7 bases and J by 5 bases, with 7 bases left in between. The CDR3 region is CASKIGDTQYF. CDR3 nucleotide sequence: TGTGCCAGCAAAATCGGAGATACGCAGTATTTT.

This clone was found once. The rearrangement links TRBV4-1 to TRBJ1-1; 9 nucleotides align to TRBD1. Trimming at V came to 2 bases and at J to 0 bases, leaving 13 bases not matched to a gene. Germline V gene lookup returns CDR1 MGHRA and CDR2 YSYEKL. CDR3 length: 19 amino acids. The CDR3 sequence: CASSQTARDRVGLNTEAFF. The CDR3 DNA is TGCGCCAGCAGCCAAACCGCCCGGGACAGGGTTGGTTTGAACACTGAAGCTTTCTTT.

The chain links TRBV19 to TRBJ1-5, with TRBD1 as a possible D gene (6 bases). The CDR3 length is 15 residues. The V end lost 6 bases, the J end lost 0 bases, and 12 bases lay between the germline ends. The germline V gene encodes CDR1 LNHDA and CDR2 SQIVND (reference sequence). For the CDR3, the DNA is TGTGCCAGTAGAAGGGGGGGTTATAGCAATCAGCCCCAGCATTTT. Its protein is CASRRGGYSNQPQHF. Supplemented by reference TRBV19 and TRBJ1-5, the full variable domain reads DGGITQSPKYLFRKEGQNVTLSCEQNLNHDAMYWYRQDPGQGLRLIYYSQIVNDFQKGDIAEGYSVSREKKESFPLTVTSAQKNPTAFYLCASRRGGYSNQPQHFGDGTRLSIL.

The V call is TRBV5-6, the J call TRBJ1-4; D gene unclear. V was shortened by 3 bases and J by 4 bases, with 7 bases between the two germline ends. The CDR3 length is 13 residues. Germline V gene lookup returns CDR1 SGHDT and CDR2 YYEEEE. This CDR3 reads CASSWASNEKLFF. CDR3 bases: TGTGCCAGCAGCTGGGCCAGTAATGAAAAACTGTTTTTT.

This sequence joins TRBV7-2 and TRBJ2-3; D possibly corresponds to TRBD2 (7 bases). Germline-derived CDR1 and CDR2 are SGHTA and FQGNSA. V lost 2 bases, J lost 2 bases, and 23 bases lay in between. The CDR3 spans 19 residues. This CDR3 is CASSLFGRGASGITDTQYF. The CDR3 bases are TGTGCCAGCAGCTTATTTGGCAGGGGTGCTAGCGGAATCACAGATACGCAGTATTTT.

V is TRBV3-1 (or the pseudogene TRBV3-2) and J is TRBJ1-1; no clear D. The V gene lost 1 base and the J gene lost 3 bases, with 3 bases spanning the gap. This CDR3 has 12 residues. Per the germline V gene, CDR1 is LGHDT and CDR2 is YNNKEL (reference sequence). The CDR3 DNA is TGTGCCAGCAGCCAAGTAGACACTGAAGCTTTCTTT. Protein sequence: CASSQVDTEAFF.

This chain joins TRBV6-5 and TRBJ2-1, with D perhaps TRBD2 (5 bases). CDR3 length equals 14 residues. CDR1 and CDR2 (germline): MNHEY, SVGAGI. The V end was cut by 5 bases, the J end by 0 bases, with 8 bases between. CDR3 nucleotide sequence: TGTGCCAGCAGTCGGACTCCCTCCTACAATGAGCAGTTCTTC. Translating gives CASSRTPSYNEQFF.

This clone was picked up one time. The chain has TRBV3-1 (or the pseudogene TRBV3-2) and TRBJ1-2; 7 bases fit TRBD1. Germline V gene sequence: CDR1 LGHDT, CDR2 YNNKEL (reference sequence). This CDR3 comprises 14 residues. Unmatched junction bases numbered 10, after V lost 4 bases and J lost 8 bases. The CDR3 loop reads CASSRGGQVSGYTF. As DNA, the CDR3 is TGTGCCAGCAGCCGAGGGGGCCAGGTATCAGGCTACACCTTC.

The gene calls are TRBV29-1 and TRBJ2-1; TRBD1 or TRBD2 may be the D gene (5 bases each). The V gene lost 3 bases and the J gene lost 10 bases, with 13 bases spanning the gap. This CDR3 comprises 12 residues. Looked up from germline, CDR1 is SQVTM and CDR2 is ANQGSEA. The CDR3: CSVDLGVGEQFF. The CDR3 coding sequence is TGCAGCGTTGATCTGGGGGTAGGGGAGCAGTTCTTC.